The 30 T cell receptor beta chains given below trace back to one sample, sequenced in a study of T cells after somatic rescue of genetic block. The method was immunoSEQ multiplex PCR; TCRdb's version includes in-frame clones alone and lacks a portion of them. Here the sample spans about 67,000 clones, approximately 90% being singletons. The sample taken for sequencing was peripheral blood mononuclear cells (PBMCs). These receptors originate from a middle-aged man.

The chain couples TRBV29-1 to TRBJ2-1; D unresolved. The CDR3 runs to 11 residues. Per the germline V gene, CDR1 is SQVTM and CDR2 is ANQGSEA. Trimming stripped 6 bases from V and 8 bases from J, with 11 bases between. The CDR3 coding sequence is TGCAGCGTCGCCGCCGGAGATGAGCAGTTCTTC. Encoded protein: CSVAAGDEQFF.

J is TRBJ2-2 and V is TRBV7-8; the D gene is possibly TRBD1 (5 bases). The germline V and J ends were trimmed by 1 base and 5 bases, with 14 bases remaining between them. CDR1 is SGHVS and CDR2 is FQNEAQ in the germline V gene. The CDR3 consists of 16 residues. This CDR3 reads CASSLEGLGRTGELFF. CDR3 nucleotide sequence: TGTGCCAGCAGCTTAGAGGGGTTGGGGCGGACCGGGGAGCTGTTTTTT.

The chain couples TRBV2 to TRBJ2-7; the D gene could be TRBD1 or TRBD2 (5 bases each). The CDR3 is 16 residues long. CDR1 and CDR2 (germline): SNHLY, FYNNEI. The V end lost 7 bases, the J end lost 5 bases, and 24 bases lay between the germline ends. Here the CDR3 DNA reads TGTGCCAGCACTAAGGGCGAGAGGGGATGGTGGGACGAGCAGTACTTC. Protein: CASTKGERGWWDEQYF.

The genes are TRBV7-9 and TRBJ1-2; D is perhaps TRBD1 (5 bases). Germline lookup yields CDR1 SEHNR and CDR2 FQNEAQ (reference sequence). Trimming shortened V by 4 bases and J by 5 bases, and 20 bases separated the two germline ends. CDR3 size: 16 residues. Here the CDR3 reads CASSSLPGRGVYGYTF. In DNA form, the CDR3 reads TGTGCCAGCAGCTCGCTACCAGGTCGGGGGGTGTATGGCTACACCTTC.

As to this clone: The same CDR3 arises from other DNA sequences in this sample as well. V gene TRBV6-1 combines with J gene TRBJ1-5; D gene uncertain. Between the trimmed V and J ends, which lost 4 bases and 0 bases, there was a span of 10 bases. The CDR3 is 15 amino acids. Germline V gene data show CDR1 as MNHNS and CDR2 as SASEGT. CDR3 loop: CASSVDGYSNQPQHF. The CDR3 region has the DNA TGTGCCAGCAGTGTCGACGGATATAGCAATCAGCCCCAGCATTTT.

About this clone itself: This same CDR3 is encoded by further DNA sequences in the sample. This chain links TRBV6-4 with TRBJ2-1, with D possibly matching TRBD2 (5 bases). The CDR3 is 15 amino acids. The V end was cut by 0 bases, the J end by 1 base, with 7 bases between. Germline V CDR1 and CDR2: MRHNA, SNTAGT. The CDR3 reads CASSDSSGSYNEQFF. CDR3 nucleotide sequence: TGTGCCAGCAGTGACTCTTCGGGGTCCTACAATGAGCAGTTCTTC.

The chain couples TRBV27 to TRBJ2-5; D gene unclear. Germline V gene sequence: CDR1 MNHEY, CDR2 SMNVEV (reference sequence). Trimming pared 4 bases from V and 4 bases from J, leaving 13 bases between. The CDR3 runs to 14 residues. The DNA for the CDR3 is TGTGCCAGCAGTTACCGATACCCCCCAGAGACCCAGTACTTC. Translating it yields CASSYRYPPETQYF.

V is TRBV4-1 and J is TRBJ1-3; 8 bases fit TRBD1. The CDR3 is made up of 16 amino acids. CDR1 MGHRA and CDR2 YSYEKL come from the germline V gene. V lost 0 bases and J lost 2; bases outside the gene matches: 3. CDR3: CASSQEQQGAGNTIYF. CDR3 sequence (DNA): TGCGCCAGCAGCCAAGAGCAACAGGGGGCTGGAAACACCATATATTTT.

This clone came up once. This rearrangement joins TRBV5-4 to TRBJ2-5; D remains ambiguous. The better agreement between TRBJ2-7 and the DNA end casts doubt on the J call. Germline V gene sequence: CDR1 SGHNT, CDR2 YYREEE (reference sequence). The CDR3 has 13 amino acids. For the CDR3, the DNA is TGTGCCAGCCGACCCGGGCTAAATTACGAGCAGTACTTC. Amino acid sequence: CASRPGLNYEQYF.

V gene TRBV10-3 combines with J gene TRBJ1-1; TRBD1 agrees at 7 bases. CDR3 length: 13 residues. Trimming took 11 bases from V and 0 from J; bases not matched to a gene: 6. Germline V gene sequence: CDR1 ENHRY, CDR2 SYGVKD. CDR3 in DNA: TGTGCCGTACAGGGGCTCATGAACACTGAAGCTTTCTTT. Amino acids: CAVQGLMNTEAFF.

The chain joins TRBV10-3 to TRBJ2-3; 9 bases agree with TRBD1. Germline values: CDR1 ENHRY, CDR2 SYGVKD. Losses at the gene ends were 2 bases for V and 4 bases for J; bases not matched to a gene: 7. The CDR3 has 16 amino acids. This CDR3 reads CAISEAPGQGADTQYF. In DNA form, the CDR3 reads TGTGCCATCAGTGAGGCTCCGGGACAGGGCGCAGATACGCAGTATTTT.

The J gene is TRBJ2-7, the V gene TRBV27; D is possibly TRBD2 (5 bases). The CDR3 covers 11 residues. The V end lost 8 bases, the J end lost 4 bases, and 9 bases lay between the germline ends. Germline CDR1 reads MNHEY; CDR2 reads SMNVEV (reference sequence). The CDR3 reads CASPTGYEQYF. The CDR3 nucleotides read TGTGCCAGCCCGACGGGGTACGAGCAGTACTTC.

The J gene is TRBJ1-1, the V gene TRBV27; D call uncertain. The germline V gene encodes CDR1 MNHEY and CDR2 SMNVEV (reference sequence). The CDR3 loop spans 13 amino acids. V gave up 5 bases and J gave up 1 base, with 8 bases separating them. CDR3 sequence: CASSPRGNTEAFF. The CDR3 bases are TGTGCCAGCAGTCCCCGGGGGAACACTGAAGCTTTCTTT.

The rearrangement joins TRBV19 to TRBJ2-2; 14 nucleotides agree with TRBD2. The V gene end was trimmed by 3 bases and the J gene end by 4 bases; junction bases not matched to a gene: 4. The germline V gene encodes CDR1 LNHDA and CDR2 SQIVND (reference sequence). This CDR3 region has 17 residues. In nucleotides, the CDR3 is TGTGCCAGTAGTATCCTTGGACTAGCGGGGGGCACCGGGGAGCTGTTTTTT. Translated: CASSILGLAGGTGELFF.

This chain uses TRBV10-3 with TRBJ2-7; the match to TRBD1 covers 9 bases. CDR1 is ENHRY, CDR2 SYGVKD, per germline. V was clipped by 3 bases and J by 3 bases; unmatched bases: 6. The CDR3 has 15 amino acids. The CDR3 reads CAISDGTGSGYEQYF. The CDR3 DNA reads TGTGCCATCAGTGATGGGACAGGGTCGGGCTACGAGCAGTACTTC.

The V call is TRBV28, the J call TRBJ1-2, with 9 bases fitting TRBD1. The junction had 13 bases not matched to a gene; V was cut back by 7 bases and J by 7 bases. Germline-derived CDR1 and CDR2 are MDHEN and SYDVKM. The CDR3 runs 15 residues. The CDR3 reads CASTLTGTGTRGYTF. CDR3 DNA sequence: TGTGCCAGCACCTTGACCGGGACAGGGACTCGTGGCTACACCTTC.

The table lists this clone with a count of one. Other nucleotide sequences from this sample produce the same CDR3. The chain combines TRBV12-5 with TRBJ2-1; 7 nucleotides match TRBD1. V gave up 5 bases and J gave up 7 bases; unmatched junction bases: 5. The CDR3 contains 13 residues. Germline lookup yields CDR1 LGHNT and CDR2 FRNRAP. CDR3 sequence reads: CASGPSQGNEQFF. In nucleotides, the CDR3 is TGTGCTAGTGGTCCATCACAGGGGAATGAGCAGTTCTTC.

The gene calls are TRBV7-6 and TRBJ1-2; 7 positions match TRBD1. The CDR3 consists of 15 residues. Germline V gene lookup returns CDR1 SGHVS and CDR2 FNYEAQ. J was trimmed by 2 bases and V by 4 bases; bases with no gene match: 7. The CDR3: CASSSSGQNNYGYTF. CDR3 coding DNA: TGTGCCAGCAGCTCCTCGGGACAGAACAACTATGGCTACACCTTC.

V gene TRBV5-1 combines with J gene TRBJ2-2, with 8 positions matching TRBD1. CDR1 is SGHRS, CDR2 YFSETQ, per germline. V was clipped by 7 bases and J by 4 bases; unmatched bases: 6. The CDR3 is made up of 14 amino acids. CDR3 region: CASSTGEVTGELFF. The CDR3 DNA reads as TGCGCCAGCTCGACAGGGGAAGTCACCGGGGAGCTGTTTTTT. The whole variable domain, remainder taken from reference TRBV5-1 and TRBJ2-2, is KAGVTQTPRYLIKTRGQQVTLSCSPISGHRSVSWYQQTPGQGLQFLFEYFSETQRNKGNFPGRFSGRQFSNSRSEMNVSTLELGDSALYLCASSTGEVTGELFFGEGSRLTVL.

The chain links TRBV18 to TRBJ2-7, with 9 bases that match TRBD2. The germline V gene encodes CDR1 KGHSH and CDR2 LQKENI. The CDR3 length is 16 residues. The V and J ends lost 1 base and 5 bases, in that order; junction bases with no gene match: 9. The CDR3 DNA reads TGTGCCAGCTCACCACAAGTAGCGGGAGCAATCGACGAGCAGTACTTC. It encodes CASSPQVAGAIDEQYF.

The chain recombines TRBV7-9 with TRBJ2-5, with D unclear. The CDR3 spans 16 residues. The germline V gene has CDR1 SEHNR and CDR2 FQNEAQ (reference sequence). V was shortened by 3 bases and J by 2 bases, with 16 bases between the two germline ends. CDR3 loop: CASSFDFSVKQETQYF. DNA of the CDR3: TGTGCCAGCAGCTTTGACTTTTCGGTAAAGCAAGAGACCCAGTACTTC.

The rearrangement links TRBV11-2 to TRBJ1-3, with no clear D. CDR3 length equals 15 residues. V lost 6 bases and J lost 0, with 12 bases in between. Germline values: CDR1 SGHAT, CDR2 FQNNGV. CDR3 sequence: CASSRPQDSGNTIYF. The CDR3 coding sequence is TGTGCCAGCAGTAGGCCCCAGGACTCTGGAAACACCATATATTTT. Looking up the rest from reference TRBV11-2 and TRBJ1-3 gives the full variable domain: EAGVAQSPRYKIIEKRQSVAFWCNPISGHATLYWYQQILGQGPKLLIQFQNNGVVDDSQLPKDRFSAERLKGVDSTLKIQPAKLEDSAVYLCASSRPQDSGNTIYFGEGSWLTVV.

The chain combines TRBV28 with TRBJ1-2; possibly TRBD1 for D (6 bases). Trimming removed 1 base from V and 2 bases from J, with 17 bases in between. CDR3 length equals 17 residues. Looked up from germline, CDR1 is MDHEN and CDR2 is SYDVKM. In nucleotides, the CDR3 is TGTGCCAGCAGTTTATCAGGGGATATAGGGCTAAACTATGGCTACACCTTC. Protein: CASSLSGDIGLNYGYTF.

In nucleotides, the CDR3 is TGTGCCAGCAGGCCCGGGACAGTCGGTGAAAAACTGTTTTTT. Its protein is CASRPGTVGEKLFF. V usage is TRBV28 and J usage is TRBJ1-4, with 7 bases aligning to TRBD1. J gave up 7 bases and V 6 bases, and 8 bases lay outside the gene matches. The CDR3 consists of 14 residues. The germline CDR1 and CDR2 sequences are MDHEN and SYDVKM. Full variable domain (outside the CDR3, taken from reference TRBV28 and TRBJ1-4): DVKVTQSSRYLVKRTGEKVFLECVQDMDHENMFWYRQDPGLGLRLIYFSYDVKMKEKGDIPEGYSVSREKKERFSLILESASTNQTSMYLCASRPGTVGEKLFFGSGTQLSVL.

This chain connects TRBV6-1 to TRBJ1-4, with a possible D match to TRBD1 (5 bases). This CDR3 spans 14 amino acids. The V and J ends lost 5 bases and 5 bases respectively, with 12 bases between them. Germline assignment: CDR1 MNHNS and CDR2 SASEGT. In nucleotides, the CDR3 is TGTGCCAGCAGTCAACACAGGCTCAATGAAAAACTGTTTTTT. Its translation: CASSQHRLNEKLFF.

V gene TRBV7-2 combines with J gene TRBJ1-2; D perhaps matches TRBD1 (5 bases). The germline CDR1 and CDR2 sequences are SGHTA and FQGNSA. This CDR3 contains 13 residues. V lost 5 bases and J 7 bases, leaving 14 bases between the germline ends. For the CDR3, the DNA is TGTGCCAGCAGCCCGAGGCAGGGCGGTGGCTACACCTTC. Translation gives CASSPRQGGGYTF.

The V call is TRBV28, the J call TRBJ2-7; 10 bases fit TRBD1. The trim removed 4 bases at V and 3 bases at J, leaving 6 bases unmatched. This CDR3 comprises 15 residues. Germline V gives CDR1 MDHEN, CDR2 SYDVKM. The DNA for the CDR3 is TGTGCCAGCAGTTCCCACGGGACAGGGGACTACGAGCAGTACTTC. Protein sequence: CASSSHGTGDYEQYF.

The J gene is TRBJ2-3, the V gene TRBV28; a weak D match, TRBD2 (5 bases). The CDR3 consists of 16 residues. Germline lookup yields CDR1 MDHEN and CDR2 SYDVKM. Trimming pared 0 bases from V and 0 bases from J, leaving 10 bases between. The CDR3 DNA follows: TGTGCCAGCAGTTTATGGGGCGGGTCTAGCACAGATACGCAGTATTTT. Its translation: CASSLWGGSSTDTQYF.

This clone has more than one count but fewer than ten. The chain carries TRBV27 and TRBJ2-7; 8 nucleotides line up with TRBD1. Trimming cost V 5 bases and J 3 bases; bases outside gene matches: 12. This CDR3 is built from 16 residues. From germline, CDR1 is MNHEY and CDR2 SMNVEV (reference sequence). CDR3 sequence (DNA): TGTGCCAGCAGTCCTATGTCGGGGACAGGTCACTACGAGCAGTACTTC. It codes for CASSPMSGTGHYEQYF.

The CDR3 is CASSPAGSTEAFF. The CDR3 nucleotides are TGTGCCAGCTCACCAGCAGGGAGTACTGAAGCTTTCTTT. J is TRBJ1-1 and V is TRBV18; maybe TRBD1 (5 bases). The CDR3 spans 13 residues. CDR1 and CDR2 from the germline V gene are KGHSH and LQKENI. Trimming left V 2 bases short and J 5 bases short, with 9 bases between. The whole variable domain, filled in from reference TRBV18 and TRBJ1-1, reads NAGVMQNPRHLVRRRGQEARLRCSPMKGHSHVYWYRQLPEEGLKFMVYLQKENIIDESGMPKERFSAEFPKEGPSILRIQQVVRGDSAAYFCASSPAGSTEAFFGQGTRLTVV.